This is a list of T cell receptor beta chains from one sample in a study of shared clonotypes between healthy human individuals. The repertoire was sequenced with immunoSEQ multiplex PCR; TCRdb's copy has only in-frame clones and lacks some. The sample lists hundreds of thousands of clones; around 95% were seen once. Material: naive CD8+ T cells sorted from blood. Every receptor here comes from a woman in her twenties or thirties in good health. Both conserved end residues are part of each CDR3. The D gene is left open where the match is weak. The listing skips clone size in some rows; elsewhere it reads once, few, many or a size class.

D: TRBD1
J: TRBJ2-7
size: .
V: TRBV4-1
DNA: TGCGCCAGCAGCCATTTGACAGGGACCCCTTCCTACGAGCAGTACTTC
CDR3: CASSHLTGTPSYEQYF

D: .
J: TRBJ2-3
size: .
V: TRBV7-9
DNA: TGTGCCAGCAGCCCCCCGGGACACCTGACAGATACGCAGTATTTT
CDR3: CASSPPGHLTDTQYF

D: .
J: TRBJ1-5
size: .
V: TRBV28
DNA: TGTGCCAGCAGTTTTATCGGGACCAATCAGCCCCAGCATTTT
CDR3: CASSFIGTNQPQHF

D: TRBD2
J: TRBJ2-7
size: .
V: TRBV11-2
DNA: TGTGCCAGCAGCATCCTAGCGGGAACGAAGGAGCAGTACTTC
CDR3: CASSILAGTKEQYF

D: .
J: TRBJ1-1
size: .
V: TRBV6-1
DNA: TGTGCCAGCAGTGACCCGCCCGCGACAAATCCGTACACTGAAGCTTTCTTT
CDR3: CASSDPPATNPYTEAFF

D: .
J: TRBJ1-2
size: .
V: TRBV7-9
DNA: TGTGCCAGCAGCGAAGAGACAGAAAACTATGGCTACACCTTC
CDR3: CASSEETENYGYTF

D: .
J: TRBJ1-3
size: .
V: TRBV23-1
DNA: TGCGCCAGCAGTCACGTCAACAGGGAGTCCGGAAACACCATATATTTT
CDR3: CASSHVNRESGNTIYF

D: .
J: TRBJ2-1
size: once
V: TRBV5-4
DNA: TGTGCCAGCAGCTTGGGTGTTATCGATGAGCAGTTCTTC
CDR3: CASSLGVIDEQFF

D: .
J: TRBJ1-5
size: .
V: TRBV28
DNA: TGTGCCAGCAAATCCAATAGCAATCAGCCCCAGCATTTT
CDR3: CASKSNSNQPQHF

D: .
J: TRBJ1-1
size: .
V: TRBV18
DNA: TGTGCCACCCAGGTAAACACTGAAGCTTTCTTT
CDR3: CATQVNTEAFF

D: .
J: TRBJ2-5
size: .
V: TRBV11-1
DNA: TGTGCCAGCAGCTTCTACCCCCCCCGGGACAACCAAGAGACCCAGTACTTC
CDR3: CASSFYPPRDNQETQYF

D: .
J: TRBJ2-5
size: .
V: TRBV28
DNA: TGTGCCAGCAGAGACACAGGGTATACCCAGTACTTC
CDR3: CASRDTGYTQYF

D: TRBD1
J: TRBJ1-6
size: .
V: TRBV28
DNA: TGTGCCGGGCAGGGGGGCGGCGAACCCCTCCACTTT
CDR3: CAGQGGGEPLHF

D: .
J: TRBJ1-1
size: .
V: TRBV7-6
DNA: TGTGCCAGCAGCTTACGCCCACATCGAGAGATGAACACTGAAGCTTTCTTT
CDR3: CASSLRPHREMNTEAFF

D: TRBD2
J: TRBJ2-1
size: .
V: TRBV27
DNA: TGTGCCAGCAGTAAAGGGACTAGCGGGAGGGGTGAGCAGTTCTTC
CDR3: CASSKGTSGRGEQFF

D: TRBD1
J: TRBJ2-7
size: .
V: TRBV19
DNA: TGTGCCAGTAGTACCCTCGACAGGGTATACGAGCAGTACTTC
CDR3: CASSTLDRVYEQYF

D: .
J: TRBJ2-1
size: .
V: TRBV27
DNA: TGTGCCAGCAGTTTATTGGGCGCGGTCAATGAGCAGTTCTTC
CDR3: CASSLLGAVNEQFF

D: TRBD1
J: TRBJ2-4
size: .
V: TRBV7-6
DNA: TGTGCCAGCAGCTTAGCCGCGACAGGGTTTGGCAAAAACATTCAGTACTTC
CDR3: CASSLAATGFGKNIQYF

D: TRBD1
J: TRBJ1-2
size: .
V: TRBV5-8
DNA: TGTGCCAGCAGTCCTAGGGGGCTCGGCTATGGCTACACCTTC
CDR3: CASSPRGLGYGYTF

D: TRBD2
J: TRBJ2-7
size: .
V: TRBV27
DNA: TGTGCCAGCAGTTTATCTCCTGGTAGCGGGAAATCCGAGCAGTACTTC
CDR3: CASSLSPGSGKSEQYF

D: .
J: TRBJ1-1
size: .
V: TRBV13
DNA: TGTGCCAGCAGCAAACCTGGTAGTTATGGAGCTTTCTTT
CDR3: CASSKPGSYGAFF

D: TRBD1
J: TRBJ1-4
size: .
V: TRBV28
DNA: TGTGCCAGCAGTGCTCGGACAGGAAATAATGAAAAACTGTTTTTT
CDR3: CASSARTGNNEKLFF